This T cell receptor beta chain was sequenced during a study of graft-versus-host responses after intestinal transplantation (dated by TCRdb to about 2021). Regarding the research as a whole: The transplants that recipients got were multivisceral, liver-intestinal, or isolated intestinal. Alloreactive clones were identified by sequencing pre-transplant mixed lymphocyte reaction products and comparing these products with unstimulated pre-transplant donor and recipient T cells. A peak of at least 4% donor T cells among recipient peripheral blood mononuclear cells was the definition used for donor T cell macrochimerism. Bulk TCR-beta CDR3 sequencing was used to track graft-versus-host and host-versus-graft alloreactive T cell clones in the graft, circulation and bone marrow after intestinal transplantation. Of the roughly 25 intestinal transplant recipients enrolled in the cohort, one of whom was a retransplant, 3 patients without pretransplant specimens were excluded. Every recipient was given anti-thymocyte globulin induction, then maintenance tacrolimus and steroids for around three years. Rather than going through the commercial service, samples from a few later patients were sequenced in-house on an Illumina MiSeq and processed with MiXCR. General study outcomes and caveats: GvH clones were detected in recipient bone marrow, and some of these GvH clones were observed earlier in ileal mucosa or blood, consistent with an intestinal mucosal origin. Conclusions were limited by the relatively low number and heterogeneity of intestinal transplant patients. Early after transplant, declines in HvG clones were associated with peak levels of circulating GvH clones. In patients with donor T cell macrochimerism, the allografts had high GvH to HvG T cell clonal ratios.

Worth noting for this clone: Which antigen it targets is not known. The sample holds no much larger clone one base away, and base qualities are not on file. The sample holds other DNA sequences that translate to the same CDR3.

This specimen's time point label, interpreted: cells obtained before transplantation from donor or recipient. CD3+CD4+ and CD3+CD8+ populations were FACS-sorted from unstimulated pre-transplant donor and recipient cells taken from spleen or lymph nodes. Library generation was performed with the immunoSEQ multiplex PCR assay. For most patients, genomic DNA was isolated with the Qiagen DNeasy Blood and Tissue Kit and sent frozen to Adaptive Biotechnologies for TCR sequencing. For most patients, high-throughput TCR-beta CDR3 sequencing of genomic DNA was performed by Adaptive Biotechnologies. The study's processing was this. Adaptive's ImmunoSEQ software supplied the TCR sequencing data for around 19 patients, while MiXCR and VDJtools were used to process a few other patients. CD4 versus CD8 sorting errors were corrected by removing sequences found in both subsets at a frequency ratio below 5:1. CDR3 nucleotide sequences shared by donor and recipient were removed because the origin of these sequences could not be assigned. To count as alloreactive, a clone needed at least 2-fold expansion over unstimulated cells and a minimum CFSE-low frequency of 0.002% (template counts) or 0.001% (read counts). Mappable clones were those detected in sequenced pre-transplant spleen, lymph node, or MLR CFSE-low populations of the donor or recipient. Cumulative frequency of alloreactive clones was calculated as a percentage of all sequences weighted by copy number. Imported from immuneACCESS, the table was reduced by TCRdb to in-frame sequences with V and J called. These copies leave out some clones; in studies compared against another copy, an unresolved V gene accounts for under half, and the cause of the remainder is not known. V and J calls and clone size are as listed in that table; D and trimming were resolved from the DNA. The sample table records over 100,000 clones; 85% to 95% of these occur just once. Clones ranked in the top ten supply about 3.3% of the sample.

In the germline V gene, CDR1 corresponds to SGHRS and CDR2 to YFSETQ. The V and J ends are trimmed by 0 bases and 1 base, leaving 2 bases between them. The CDR3 numbers 13 residues from cysteine through phenylalanine. Only the CDR3 part of the read is kept: 39 bases, read in frame from the first base. Sequencing was performed on unstimulated CD8+ T cells sorted from spleen or lymph node cells, taken before intestinal transplant. This clonotype was obtained from a human donor who received an intestinal transplant. Recombination joined TRBV5-1 with TRBJ2-1, with the D gene too uncertain to name. The CDR3 region: CASSLASYNEQFF. The sequenced DNA: TGCGCCAGCAGCTTGGCGTCCTACAATGAGCAGTTCTTC. The CDR3 plus the reference TRBV5-1 and TRBJ2-1 genes for the other parts give the full variable domain: KAGVTQTPRYLIKTRGQQVTLSCSPISGHRSVSWYQQTPGQGLQFLFEYFSETQRNKGNFPGRFSGRQFSNSRSEMNVSTLELGDSALYLCASSLASYNEQFFGPGTRLTVL.